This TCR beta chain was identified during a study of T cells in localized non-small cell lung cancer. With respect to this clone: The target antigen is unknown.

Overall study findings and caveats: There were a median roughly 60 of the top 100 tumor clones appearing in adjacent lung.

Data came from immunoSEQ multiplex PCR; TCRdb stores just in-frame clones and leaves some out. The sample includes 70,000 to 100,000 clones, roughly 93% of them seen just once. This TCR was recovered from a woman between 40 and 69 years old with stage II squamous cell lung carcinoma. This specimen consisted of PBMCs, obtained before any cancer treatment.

The CDR3 is CASMETGGNTIYF. DNA of the CDR3: TGTGCCAGCATGGAGACAGGGGGAAACACCATATATTTT. The chain carries TRBV2 and TRBJ1-3, with 7 bases aligning to TRBD1. The trim removed 7 bases at V and 4 bases at J, leaving 4 bases unmatched. CDR1 and CDR2 (germline): SNHLY, FYNNEI. The CDR3 has 13 amino acids.